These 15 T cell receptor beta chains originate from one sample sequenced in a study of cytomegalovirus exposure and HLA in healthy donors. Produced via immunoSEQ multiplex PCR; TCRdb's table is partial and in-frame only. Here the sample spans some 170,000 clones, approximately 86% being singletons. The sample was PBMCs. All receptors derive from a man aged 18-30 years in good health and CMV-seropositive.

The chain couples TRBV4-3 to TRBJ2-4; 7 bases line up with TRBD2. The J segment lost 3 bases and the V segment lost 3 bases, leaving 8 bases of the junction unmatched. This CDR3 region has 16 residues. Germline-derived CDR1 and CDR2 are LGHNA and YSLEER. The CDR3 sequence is CASSQRASGYKNIQYF. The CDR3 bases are TGCGCCAGCAGCCAGCGGGCTAGCGGCTACAAAAACATTCAGTACTTC.

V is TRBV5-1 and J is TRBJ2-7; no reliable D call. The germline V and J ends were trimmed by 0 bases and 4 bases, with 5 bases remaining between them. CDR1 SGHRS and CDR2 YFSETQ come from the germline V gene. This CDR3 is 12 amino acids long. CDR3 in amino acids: CASSLALYEQYF. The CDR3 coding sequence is TGCGCCAGCAGCTTGGCCCTATACGAGCAGTACTTC.

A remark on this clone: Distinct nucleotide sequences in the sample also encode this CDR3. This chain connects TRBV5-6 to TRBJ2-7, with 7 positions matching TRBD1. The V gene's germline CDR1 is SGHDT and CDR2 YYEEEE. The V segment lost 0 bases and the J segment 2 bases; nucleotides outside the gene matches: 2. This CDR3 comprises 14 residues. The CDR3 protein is CASSLGTGAYEQYF. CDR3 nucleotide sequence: TGTGCCAGCAGCTTGGGGACAGGAGCCTACGAGCAGTACTTC.

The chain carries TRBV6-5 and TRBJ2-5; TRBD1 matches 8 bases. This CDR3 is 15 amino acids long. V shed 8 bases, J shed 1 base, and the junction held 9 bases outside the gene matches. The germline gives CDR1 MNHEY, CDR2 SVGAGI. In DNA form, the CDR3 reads TGTGCCAGCGGAAGACCCGGACAGGGCCAAGAGACCCAGTACTTC. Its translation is CASGRPGQGQETQYF.

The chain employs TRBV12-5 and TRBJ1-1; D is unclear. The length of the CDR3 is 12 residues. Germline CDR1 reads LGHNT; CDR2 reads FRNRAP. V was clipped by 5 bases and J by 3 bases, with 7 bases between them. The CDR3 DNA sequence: TGTGCTAGTGGTCTCCGGGACACTGAAGCTTTCTTT. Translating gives CASGLRDTEAFF.

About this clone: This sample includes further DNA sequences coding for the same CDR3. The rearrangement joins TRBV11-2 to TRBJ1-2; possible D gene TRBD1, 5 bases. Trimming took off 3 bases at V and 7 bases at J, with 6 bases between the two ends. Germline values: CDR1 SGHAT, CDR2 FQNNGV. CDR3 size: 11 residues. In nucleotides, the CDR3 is TGTGCCAGCAGCTTGGGGGGTGGCTACACCTTC. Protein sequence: CASSLGGGYTF.

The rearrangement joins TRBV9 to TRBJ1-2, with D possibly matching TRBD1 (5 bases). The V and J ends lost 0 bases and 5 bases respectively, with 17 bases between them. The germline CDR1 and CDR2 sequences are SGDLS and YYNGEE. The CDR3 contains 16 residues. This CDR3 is CASSVDFSGPEYGYTF. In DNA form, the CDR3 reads TGTGCCAGCAGCGTAGACTTTTCAGGGCCCGAATATGGCTACACCTTC.

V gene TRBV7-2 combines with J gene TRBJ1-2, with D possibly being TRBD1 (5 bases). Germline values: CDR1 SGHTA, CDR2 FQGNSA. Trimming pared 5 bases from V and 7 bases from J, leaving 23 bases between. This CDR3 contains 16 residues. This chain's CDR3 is CASSHSRTNLLSGYTF. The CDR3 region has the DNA TGTGCCAGCAGCCACTCAAGGACAAACCTTTTATCTGGCTACACCTTC.

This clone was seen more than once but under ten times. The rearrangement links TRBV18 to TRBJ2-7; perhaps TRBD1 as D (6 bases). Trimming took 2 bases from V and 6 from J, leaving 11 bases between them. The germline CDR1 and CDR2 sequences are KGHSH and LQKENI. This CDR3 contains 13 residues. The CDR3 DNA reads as TGTGCCAGCTCACCAGTGGGGGCGGGCGAGCAGTACTTC. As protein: CASSPVGAGEQYF.

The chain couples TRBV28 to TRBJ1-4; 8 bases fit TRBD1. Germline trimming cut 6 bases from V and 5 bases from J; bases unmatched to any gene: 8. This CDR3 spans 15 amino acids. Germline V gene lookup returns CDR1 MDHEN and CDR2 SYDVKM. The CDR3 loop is CASSQRDRLNEKLFF. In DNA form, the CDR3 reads TGTGCCAGCAGCCAAAGGGACAGGCTAAATGAAAAACTGTTTTTT.

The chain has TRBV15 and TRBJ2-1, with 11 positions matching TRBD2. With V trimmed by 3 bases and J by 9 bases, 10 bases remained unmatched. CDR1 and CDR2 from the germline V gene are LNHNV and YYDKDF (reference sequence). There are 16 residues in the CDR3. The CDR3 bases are TGTGCCACCAGCAGGGATAAGGGGACTAGCGGTCGTGAGCAGTTCTTC. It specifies CATSRDKGTSGREQFF.

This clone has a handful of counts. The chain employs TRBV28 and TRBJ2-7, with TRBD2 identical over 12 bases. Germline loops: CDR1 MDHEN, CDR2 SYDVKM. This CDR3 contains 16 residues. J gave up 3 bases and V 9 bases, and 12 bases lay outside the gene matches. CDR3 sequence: CASRRGLAGQIYEQYF. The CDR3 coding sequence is TGTGCCAGTCGCAGGGGACTAGCGGGCCAAATCTACGAGCAGTACTTC. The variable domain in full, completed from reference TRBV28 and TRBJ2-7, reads DVKVTQSSRYLVKRTGEKVFLECVQDMDHENMFWYRQDPGLGLRLIYFSYDVKMKEKGDIPEGYSVSREKKERFSLILESASTNQTSMYLCASRRGLAGQIYEQYFGPGTRLTVT.

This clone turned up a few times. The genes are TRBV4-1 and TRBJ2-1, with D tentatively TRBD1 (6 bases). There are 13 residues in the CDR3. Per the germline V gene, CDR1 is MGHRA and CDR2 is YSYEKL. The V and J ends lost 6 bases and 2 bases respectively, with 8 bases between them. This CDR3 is CASSWTAYNEQFF. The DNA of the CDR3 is TGCGCCAGCAGTTGGACAGCCTACAATGAGCAGTTCTTC.

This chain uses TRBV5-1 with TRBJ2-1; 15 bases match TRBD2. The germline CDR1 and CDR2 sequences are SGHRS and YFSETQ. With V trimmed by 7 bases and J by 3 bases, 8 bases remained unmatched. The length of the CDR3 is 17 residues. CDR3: CASGIGTSGGHYNEQFF. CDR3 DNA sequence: TGCGCCAGCGGTATAGGGACTAGCGGGGGGCACTACAATGAGCAGTTCTTC.

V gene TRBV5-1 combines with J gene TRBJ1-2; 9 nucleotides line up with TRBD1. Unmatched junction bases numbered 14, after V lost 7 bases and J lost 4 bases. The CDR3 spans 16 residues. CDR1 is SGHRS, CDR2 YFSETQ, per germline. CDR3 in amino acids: CASSLGGTGIGYGYTF. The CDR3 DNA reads TGCGCCAGCTCTTTAGGGGGGACAGGGATCGGCTATGGCTACACCTTC.